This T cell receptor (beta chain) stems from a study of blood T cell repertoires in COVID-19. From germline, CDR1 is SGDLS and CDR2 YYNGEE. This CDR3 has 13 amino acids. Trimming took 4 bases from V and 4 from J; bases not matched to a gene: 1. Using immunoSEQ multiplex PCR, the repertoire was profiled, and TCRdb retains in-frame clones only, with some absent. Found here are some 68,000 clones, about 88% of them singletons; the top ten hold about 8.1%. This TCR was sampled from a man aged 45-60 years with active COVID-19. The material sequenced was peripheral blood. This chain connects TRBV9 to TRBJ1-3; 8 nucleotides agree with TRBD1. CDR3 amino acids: CASSTGGGNTIYF. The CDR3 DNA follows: TGTGCCAGCAGCACAGGGGGAGGAAACACCATATATTTT.